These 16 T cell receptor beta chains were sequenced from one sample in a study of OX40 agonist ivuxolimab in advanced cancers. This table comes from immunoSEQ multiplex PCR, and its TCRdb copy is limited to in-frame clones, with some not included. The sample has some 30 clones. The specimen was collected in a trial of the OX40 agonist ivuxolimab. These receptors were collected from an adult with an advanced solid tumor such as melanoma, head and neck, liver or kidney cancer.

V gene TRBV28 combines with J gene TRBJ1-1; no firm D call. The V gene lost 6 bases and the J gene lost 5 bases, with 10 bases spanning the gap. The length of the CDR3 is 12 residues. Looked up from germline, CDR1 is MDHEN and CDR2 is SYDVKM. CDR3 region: CASSPGPTEAFF. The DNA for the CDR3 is TGTGCCAGCAGCCCCGGCCCAACTGAAGCTTTCTTT.

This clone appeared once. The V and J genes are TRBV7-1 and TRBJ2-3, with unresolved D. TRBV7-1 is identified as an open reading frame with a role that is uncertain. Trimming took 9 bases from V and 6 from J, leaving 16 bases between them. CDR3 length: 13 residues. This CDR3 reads CASSPAVGDTQYF. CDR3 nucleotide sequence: TGTGCCAGTTCCCCGGCCGTAGGGGATACGCAGTATTTT.

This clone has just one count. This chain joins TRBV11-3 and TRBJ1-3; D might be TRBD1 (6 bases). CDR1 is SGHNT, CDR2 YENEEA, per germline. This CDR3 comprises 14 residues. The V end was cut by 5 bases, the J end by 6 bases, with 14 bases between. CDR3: CASSHRVEENTIYF. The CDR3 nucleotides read TGTGCCAGCAGCCACAGGGTGGAAGAAAACACCATATATTTT.

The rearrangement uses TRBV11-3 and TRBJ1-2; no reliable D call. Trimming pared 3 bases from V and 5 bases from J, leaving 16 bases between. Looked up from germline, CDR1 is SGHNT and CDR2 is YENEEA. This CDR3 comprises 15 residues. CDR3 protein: CASSLEAYSQYGYTF. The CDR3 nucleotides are TGTGCCAGCAGCTTGGAAGCTTACAGCCAATATGGCTACACCTTC.

In DNA form, the CDR3 reads TGCGCCAGCAGCCGCACCGGGGCCGGGGAGCTGTTTTTT. Protein product: CASSRTGAGELFF. The V call is TRBV23-1, the J call TRBJ2-2; D is possibly TRBD2 (5 bases). TRBV23-1 is an open reading frame whose function is uncertain. The ends were cut back, 6 bases at V and 6 bases at J, with 11 bases in the middle. The CDR3 runs to 13 residues.

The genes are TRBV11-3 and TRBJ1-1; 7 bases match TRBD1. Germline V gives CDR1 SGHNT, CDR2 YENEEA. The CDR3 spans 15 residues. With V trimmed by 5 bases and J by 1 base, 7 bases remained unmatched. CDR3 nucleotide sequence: TGTGCCAGCAGCCAAGGCCGGACAGGGAACACTGAAGCTTTCTTT. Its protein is CASSQGRTGNTEAFF.

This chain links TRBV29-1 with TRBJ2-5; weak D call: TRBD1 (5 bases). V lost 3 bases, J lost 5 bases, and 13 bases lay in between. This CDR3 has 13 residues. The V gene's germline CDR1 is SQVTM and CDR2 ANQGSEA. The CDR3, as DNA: TGCAGCGTTGAGCTTCAGGGTAGGGAGACCCAGTACTTC. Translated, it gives CSVELQGRETQYF.

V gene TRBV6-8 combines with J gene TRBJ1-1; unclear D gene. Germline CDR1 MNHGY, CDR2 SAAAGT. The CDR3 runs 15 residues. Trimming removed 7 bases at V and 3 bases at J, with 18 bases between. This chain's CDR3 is CASTPPHRGDTEAFF. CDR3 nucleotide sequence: TGTGCCAGCACCCCGCCCCATCGGGGAGACACTGAAGCTTTCTTT.

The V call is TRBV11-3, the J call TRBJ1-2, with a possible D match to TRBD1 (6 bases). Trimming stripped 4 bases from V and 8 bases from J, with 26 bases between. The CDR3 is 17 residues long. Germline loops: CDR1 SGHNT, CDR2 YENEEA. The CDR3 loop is CASSSRIGSGAVRGYTF. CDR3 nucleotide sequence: TGTGCCAGCAGCTCTAGAATCGGGTCAGGGGCGGTTAGGGGCTACACCTTC.

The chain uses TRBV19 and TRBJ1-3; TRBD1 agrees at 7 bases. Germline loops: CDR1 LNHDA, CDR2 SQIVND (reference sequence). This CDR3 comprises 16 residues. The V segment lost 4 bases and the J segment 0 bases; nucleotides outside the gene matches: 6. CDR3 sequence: CASSRGQMSSGNTIYF. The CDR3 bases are TGTGCCAGTAGTAGGGGACAGATGAGCTCTGGAAACACCATATATTTT.

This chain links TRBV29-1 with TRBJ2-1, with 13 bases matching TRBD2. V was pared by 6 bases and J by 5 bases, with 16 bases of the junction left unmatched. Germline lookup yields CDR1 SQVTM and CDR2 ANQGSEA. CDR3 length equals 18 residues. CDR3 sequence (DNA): TGCAGCGTGGGGGGACTAGCGGGATTTAACCGGGGAAACAATGAGCAGTTCTTC. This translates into CSVGGLAGFNRGNNEQFF.

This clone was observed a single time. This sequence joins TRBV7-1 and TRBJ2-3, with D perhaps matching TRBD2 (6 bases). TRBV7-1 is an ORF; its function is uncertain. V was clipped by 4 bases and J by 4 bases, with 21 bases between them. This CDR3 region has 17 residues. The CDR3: CASSLAVITGAADTQYF. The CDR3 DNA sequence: TGTGCCAGCAGCTTGGCCGTGATAACGGGAGCTGCAGATACGCAGTATTTT.

CDR3 bases: TGTGCCAGTAGTATTTGGGGAACCAGCAATCAGCCCCAGCATTTT. This gives the protein CASSIWGTSNQPQHF. V gene TRBV19 combines with J gene TRBJ1-5; no clear D gene. The CDR3 runs 15 residues. Germline lookup yields CDR1 LNHDA and CDR2 SQIVND (reference sequence). The germline V and J ends were trimmed by 3 bases and 1 base, with 10 bases remaining between them.

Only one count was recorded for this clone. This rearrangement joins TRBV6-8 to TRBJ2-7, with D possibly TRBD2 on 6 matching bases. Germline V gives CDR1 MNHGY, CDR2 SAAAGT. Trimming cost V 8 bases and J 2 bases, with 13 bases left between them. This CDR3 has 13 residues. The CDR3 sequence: CASSVREPYEQYF. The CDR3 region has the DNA TGTGCCAGCTCGGTCCGGGAGCCCTACGAGCAGTACTTC.

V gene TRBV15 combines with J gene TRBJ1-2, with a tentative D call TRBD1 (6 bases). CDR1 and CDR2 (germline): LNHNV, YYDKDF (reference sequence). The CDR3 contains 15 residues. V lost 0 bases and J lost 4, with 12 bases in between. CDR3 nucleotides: TGTGCCACCAGCAGAGAAGGGGGGCGCGCCTATGGCTACACCTTC. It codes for CATSREGGRAYGYTF.

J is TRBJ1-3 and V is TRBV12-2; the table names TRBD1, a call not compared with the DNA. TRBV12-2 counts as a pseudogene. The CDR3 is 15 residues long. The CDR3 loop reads CATLITGNLGNTIYF. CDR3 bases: TGTGCCACCTTAATTACAGGGAACCTTGGAAACACCATATATTTT.